These 8 T cell receptor beta chains originate from one sample sequenced in a study of T-cell memory formation after mild COVID-19 (dated by TCRdb to the early 2020s). The library was produced with 5' RACE. The listed sequencing device is Illumina NovaSeq 6000. TCRdb cleaned the public reads at Q25 with fastp, built clones with MiXCR and kept in-frame beta chains. Rows merge per CDR3 protein into single entries with the most common DNA and genes. For this sample the table gives about 270,000 distinct CDR3 sequences, of which 15% were detected only once. 2.1% of the sample lies in the top ten. Sequencing was done on a sample of PBMCs or a T cell subset sorted from them (not recorded which). The source is an adult woman who had mild COVID-19 (a few samples of this study predate the infection). The sample titles of this study are shuffled in the database, so cell type and time point are left out; the donor was told from shared clones.

V usage is TRBV5-1 and J usage is TRBJ2-2, with TRBD1 identical over 8 bases. Germline trimming cut 5 bases from V and 10 bases from J; bases unmatched to any gene: 10. The germline gives CDR1 SGHRS, CDR2 YFSETQ. CDR3 length: 14 amino acids. The chain's CDR3 is CASRILQGVEELFF. CDR3 in DNA: TGCGCCAGCAGAATTTTACAGGGGGTGGAGGAGCTGTTTTTT.

This clonotype was recorded a few times. CDR3 nucleotide sequence: TGCAGTGCTAGGACCCCTCCGGCGGGGATTTACAATGAGCAGTTCTTC. As protein: CSARTPPAGIYNEQFF. The V and J genes are TRBV20-1 and TRBJ2-1, with D possibly being TRBD2 (6 bases). V gave up 3 bases and J gave up 4 bases, with 19 bases separating them. CDR1 and CDR2 from the germline V gene are DFQATT and SNEGSKA (reference sequence). This CDR3 contains 16 residues.

The J gene is TRBJ1-1, the V gene TRBV29-1; no definite D call. V lost 7 bases, J lost 0 bases, and 9 bases lay in between. Germline values: CDR1 SQVTM, CDR2 ANQGSEA. The CDR3 covers 12 residues. The CDR3 DNA reads as TGCAGCGCGGGGTCCGTGAACACTGAAGCTTTCTTT. Residues: CSAGSVNTEAFF.

This clonotype has a handful of counts. This chain joins TRBV6-5 and TRBJ2-7; TRBD1 agrees at 7 bases. The V and J ends lost 5 bases and 7 bases, in that order; junction bases with no gene match: 5. This CDR3 comprises 12 residues. CDR1 MNHEY and CDR2 SVGAGI come from the germline V gene. The CDR3: CASSNRGREQYF. In nucleotides, the CDR3 is TGTGCCAGCAGTAACAGGGGTCGGGAGCAGTACTTC.

This clonotype was found a few times. The chain links TRBV5-1 to TRBJ2-1; TRBD1 aligns across 10 bases. V gave up 0 bases and J gave up 8 bases; unmatched junction bases: 8. The CDR3 loop spans 16 amino acids. Germline CDR1 is SGHRS and CDR2 is YFSETQ. Written as DNA, the CDR3 is TGCGCCAGCAGCTTGGCCGGGACAGGGGTCAGCGATGAGCAGTTCTTC. Its protein is CASSLAGTGVSDEQFF.

V usage is TRBV5-1 and J usage is TRBJ2-7, with D uncertain. From germline, CDR1 is SGHRS and CDR2 YFSETQ. The CDR3 sequence is 13 residues long. Trimming took off 0 bases at V and 6 bases at J, with 10 bases between the two ends. Here the CDR3 DNA reads TGCGCCAGCAGCTTGGCCGCGAAGGGCGAGCAGTACTTC. Protein product: CASSLAAKGEQYF. Full variable domain (outside the CDR3, taken from reference TRBV5-1 and TRBJ2-7): KAGVTQTPRYLIKTRGQQVTLSCSPISGHRSVSWYQQTPGQGLQFLFEYFSETQRNKGNFPGRFSGRQFSNSRSEMNVSTLELGDSALYLCASSLAAKGEQYFGPGTRLTVT.

The chain uses TRBV5-1 and TRBJ2-7; D possibly corresponds to TRBD1 (6 bases). Trimming removed 4 bases from V and 4 bases from J, with 12 bases in between. Germline assignment: CDR1 SGHRS and CDR2 YFSETQ. The CDR3 spans 13 residues. The CDR3 nucleotides read TGCGCCAGCAGCGGAATCACAGGGTACGAGCAGTACTTC. It codes for CASSGITGYEQYF. Supplemented by reference TRBV5-1 and TRBJ2-7, the full variable domain reads KAGVTQTPRYLIKTRGQQVTLSCSPISGHRSVSWYQQTPGQGLQFLFEYFSETQRNKGNFPGRFSGRQFSNSRSEMNVSTLELGDSALYLCASSGITGYEQYFGPGTRLTVT.

This clonotype was seen a few times. DNA of the CDR3: TGTGCCAGCAGCGGATTCTTGGCGGGACGAAGAGACGAGCAGTACTTC. This gives the protein CASSGFLAGRRDEQYF. This sequence joins TRBV5-6 and TRBJ2-7; D is perhaps TRBD2 (6 bases). Trimming removed 4 bases from V and 5 bases from J, with 22 bases in between. Germline lookup yields CDR1 SGHDT and CDR2 YYEEEE. The CDR3 sequence is 16 residues long. The variable domain in full, completed from reference TRBV5-6 and TRBJ2-7, reads DAGVTQSPTHLIKTRGQQVTLRCSPKSGHDTVSWYQQALGQGPQFIFQYYEEEERQRGNFPDRFSGHQFPNYSSELNVNALLLGDSALYLCASSGFLAGRRDEQYFGPGTRLTVT.